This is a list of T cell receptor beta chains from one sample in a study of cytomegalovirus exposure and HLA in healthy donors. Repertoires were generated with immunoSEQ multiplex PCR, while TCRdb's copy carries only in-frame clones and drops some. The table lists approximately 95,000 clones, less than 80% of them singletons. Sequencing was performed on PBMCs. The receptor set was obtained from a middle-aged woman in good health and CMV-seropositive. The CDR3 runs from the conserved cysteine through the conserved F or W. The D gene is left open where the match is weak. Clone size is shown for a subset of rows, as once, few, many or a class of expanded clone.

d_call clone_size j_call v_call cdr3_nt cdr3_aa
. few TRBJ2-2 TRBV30 TGTGCCTGGAGACTAGCGAACACCGGGGAGCTGTTTTTT CAWRLANTGELFF
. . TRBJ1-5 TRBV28 TGTGCCAGCAGTTATGTGCACGAGAATCAGCCCCAGCATTTT CASSYVHENQPQHF
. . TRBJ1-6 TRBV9 TGTGCCAGCAGCGTAAGTGGTCAAGCCGAGACACCCCTCCACTTT CASSVSGQAETPLHF
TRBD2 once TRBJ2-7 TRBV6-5 TGTGCCTGCTCCTCCGATAGCGGGACCCACGAGCAGTACTTC CACSSDSGTHEQYF
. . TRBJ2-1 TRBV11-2 TGTGCCAGCTCCCAGTCTGGCCCCTACAATGAGCAGTTCTTC CASSQSGPYNEQFF
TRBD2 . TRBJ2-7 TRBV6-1 TGTGCCAGCAGTGAGCGGGAGATTGACGAGCAGTACTTC CASSEREIDEQYF
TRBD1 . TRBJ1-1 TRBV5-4 TGTGCCAGCAGCTCTCAAACCGGGACAGACACTGAAGCTTTCTTT CASSSQTGTDTEAFF
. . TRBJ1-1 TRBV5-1 TGCGCCAGCAGCTTGGTGGGACAAGGATCGAACACTGAAGCTTTCTTT CASSLVGQGSNTEAFF
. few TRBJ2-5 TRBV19 TGTGCCAGTAGTATAGGGTCGATTGAGGGGACCCAGTACTTC CASSIGSIEGTQYF
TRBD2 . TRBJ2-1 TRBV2 TGTGCCAGCAAGGGACTAGCGGGAGGTGGGTACAATGAGCAGTTCTTC CASKGLAGGGYNEQFF
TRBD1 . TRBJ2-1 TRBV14 TGTGCCAGCACCCTAGGGCTGACAGGGAATGAGCAGTTCTTC CASTLGLTGNEQFF
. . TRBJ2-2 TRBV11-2 TGTGCCAGCAGCCCGCTGAGGGAGACCGGGGAGCTGTTTTTT CASSPLRETGELFF
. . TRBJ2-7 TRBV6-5 TGTGCCAGCAGTTACTCCGACAGGTACGAGCAGTACTTC CASSYSDRYEQYF
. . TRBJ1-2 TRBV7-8 TGTGCCAGCAGCTTAGCGCGAGAGAACTATGGCTACACCTTC CASSLARENYGYTF
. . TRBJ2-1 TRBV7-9 TGTGCCAGCAGTTCCCATAGCGTTGAGCAGTTCTTC CASSSHSVEQFF
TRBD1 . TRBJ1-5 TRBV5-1 TGCGCCAGCAGCTTAGACGGGACAGCGAATCAGCCCCAGCATTTT CASSLDGTANQPQHF
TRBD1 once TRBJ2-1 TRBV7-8 TGTGCCAGCAGCTCGCGTGGACAGGGAGCGAATGAGCAGTTCTTC CASSSRGQGANEQFF
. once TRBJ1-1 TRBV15 TGTGCCACCAGCCTATCGAGGAACACTGAAGCTTTCTTT CATSLSRNTEAFF
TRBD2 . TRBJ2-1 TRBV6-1 TGTGCCAGCAGCGCACTAGCGGGAGGCTACAATGAGCAGTTCTTC CASSALAGGYNEQFF
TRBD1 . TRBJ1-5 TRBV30 TGTGCCTGGAGTAGCGGACAGGGTGGCAATCAGCCCCAGCATTTT CAWSSGQGGNQPQHF
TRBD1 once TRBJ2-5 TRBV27 TGTGCCAGCAGGACCCACAGGGGGCAAGGACAAGAGACCCAGTACTTC CASRTHRGQGQETQYF
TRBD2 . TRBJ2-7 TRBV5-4 TGTGCCAGCAGCTTGGGACTAGCGGGAGCGTACGAGCAGTACTTC CASSLGLAGAYEQYF
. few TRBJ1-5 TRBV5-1 TGCGCCAGCAGCCCCGGACAAGAAGGTCAGCCCCAGCATTTT CASSPGQEGQPQHF